The 18 T cell receptor beta chains below were found in one sample sequenced in a study of blood T cell repertoires in COVID-19. Profiling relied on immunoSEQ multiplex PCR, and the TCRdb table lists in-frame clones only, not all of them. The sample includes 120,000 or so clones, 60% to 80% seen only once; the top ten take 16%. The sequenced sample was peripheral blood. These receptors were obtained from a woman older than 75 with active or convalescent COVID-19.

J is TRBJ2-7 and V is TRBV6-5, with D hard to call. The ends were cut back, 6 bases at V and 2 bases at J, with 8 bases in the middle. This CDR3 is 12 amino acids long. Germline CDR1 and CDR2: MNHEY and SVGAGI. Here the CDR3 reads CASRRYTYEQYF. CDR3 nucleotide sequence: TGTGCCAGCAGGAGGTATACCTACGAGCAGTACTTC.

The rearrangement links TRBV5-1 to TRBJ2-7; the D gene is possibly TRBD1 (7 bases). Germline assignment: CDR1 SGHRS and CDR2 YFSETQ. V lost 3 bases and J 2 bases, leaving 15 bases between the germline ends. CDR3 length equals 15 residues. In DNA, the CDR3 is TGCGCCAGCAGCTCGAAACAGGGGAGGACCTACGAGCAGTACTTC. This gives the protein CASSSKQGRTYEQYF.

The table lists this clone with a few counts. The genes are TRBV18 and TRBJ1-2; maybe TRBD1 (6 bases). Germline V gene data show CDR1 as KGHSH and CDR2 as LQKENI. V shed 6 bases and J shed 4 bases, with 12 bases lying between them. This CDR3 is 13 amino acids long. The CDR3 DNA sequence: TGTGCCAGCTCGCTCGACAGGACCTATGGCTACACCTTC. It specifies CASSLDRTYGYTF.

This chain uses TRBV19 with TRBJ2-7, with D uncertain. The CDR3 covers 13 residues. Between the trimmed V and J ends, which lost 0 bases and 2 bases, there was a span of 5 bases. Germline V gene data show CDR1 as LNHDA and CDR2 as SQIVND (reference sequence). CDR3 nucleotides: TGTGCCAGTAGTATAGATAGAACCTACGAGCAGTACTTC. Residues: CASSIDRTYEQYF.

The chain has TRBV5-1 and TRBJ2-5, with unresolved D. This CDR3 region has 15 residues. Germline V CDR1 and CDR2: SGHRS, YFSETQ. V shed 0 bases and J shed 4 bases, with 13 bases lying between them. The CDR3 DNA sequence: TGCGCCAGCAGCTTGGTTTCTCCGGTAAGAGAGACCCAGTACTTC. This encodes CASSLVSPVRETQYF. The whole variable domain, remainder taken from reference TRBV5-1 and TRBJ2-5, is KAGVTQTPRYLIKTRGQQVTLSCSPISGHRSVSWYQQTPGQGLQFLFEYFSETQRNKGNFPGRFSGRQFSNSRSEMNVSTLELGDSALYLCASSLVSPVRETQYFGPGTRLLVL.

The rearrangement uses TRBV11-2 and TRBJ1-1, with 7 bases lining up with TRBD1. Germline CDR1 reads SGHAT; CDR2 reads FQNNGV. V shed 4 bases, J shed 4 bases, and the junction held 9 bases outside the gene matches. The CDR3 runs 15 residues. The CDR3 spells CASSSTRQGSTEAFF. For the CDR3, the DNA is TGTGCCAGCAGCTCCACCCGACAGGGCAGCACTGAAGCTTTCTTT.

V is TRBV2 and J is TRBJ1-5, with D maybe TRBD1 (6 bases). Trimming pared 5 bases from V and 4 bases from J, leaving 15 bases between. CDR1 is SNHLY, CDR2 FYNNEI, per germline. This CDR3 comprises 15 residues. The CDR3 is CASSPDRTLNQPQHF. The CDR3 DNA follows: TGTGCCAGCAGTCCAGACAGGACTCTAAATCAGCCCCAGCATTTT.

This chain uses TRBV28 with TRBJ2-3; 7 bases match TRBD2. With 2 bases clipped from V and 4 bases from J, the junction kept 3 bases outside the gene matches. Germline V gene lookup returns CDR1 MDHEN and CDR2 SYDVKM. The CDR3 spans 14 residues. DNA for the CDR3: TGTGCCAGCAGTTTAGCGGGAGATTCAGATACGCAGTATTTT. It specifies CASSLAGDSDTQYF.

The table lists this clone with a few counts. J is TRBJ2-2 and V is TRBV9, with D perhaps TRBD2 (6 bases). Trimming removed 0 bases from V and 5 bases from J, with 8 bases in between. The CDR3 sequence is 14 residues long. Germline lookup yields CDR1 SGDLS and CDR2 YYNGEE. The CDR3 is CASSVGGGTGELFF. CDR3 nucleotides: TGTGCCAGCAGCGTAGGTGGGGGGACCGGGGAGCTGTTTTTT.

This CDR3 reads CASSHTPLENEQFF. The CDR3 region has the DNA TGCGCCAGCAGCCATACCCCGCTAGAGAATGAGCAGTTCTTC. The chain couples TRBV5-1 to TRBJ2-1; D remains unclear. V was trimmed by 4 bases and J by 7 bases, leaving 15 bases between them. The CDR3 covers 14 residues. The germline CDR1 and CDR2 sequences are SGHRS and YFSETQ. The complete variable domain, with remaining parts taken from reference TRBV5-1 and TRBJ2-1, reads KAGVTQTPRYLIKTRGQQVTLSCSPISGHRSVSWYQQTPGQGLQFLFEYFSETQRNKGNFPGRFSGRQFSNSRSEMNVSTLELGDSALYLCASSHTPLENEQFFGPGTRLTVL.

In its sample, this clone was seen a few times. The chain combines TRBV2 with TRBJ1-5; 7 positions match TRBD1. The CDR3 loop spans 13 amino acids. Germline lookup yields CDR1 SNHLY and CDR2 FYNNEI. The V and J ends lost 4 bases and 7 bases, in that order; junction bases with no gene match: 4. This CDR3 is CASSADRDQPQHF. CDR3 DNA sequence: TGTGCCAGCAGTGCAGACAGGGACCAGCCCCAGCATTTT.

The rearrangement uses TRBV10-3 and TRBJ2-1; tentatively, D is TRBD2 (5 bases). The ends were cut back, 0 bases at V and 4 bases at J, with 10 bases in the middle. The CDR3 has 15 amino acids. The germline gives CDR1 ENHRY, CDR2 SYGVKD. The CDR3 sequence is CAISESPSLYNEQFF. The CDR3 region has the DNA TGTGCCATCAGTGAGTCGCCTAGCCTTTACAATGAGCAGTTCTTC.

CDR3 amino acids: CASSERVSYEQYF. The CDR3 DNA reads TGTGCCAGCAGTGAACGGGTTTCCTACGAGCAGTACTTC. This sequence joins TRBV2 and TRBJ2-7; D not resolved. In germline, CDR1 is SNHLY, CDR2 FYNNEI. There are 13 residues in the CDR3. V was trimmed by 2 bases and J by 1 base, leaving 6 bases between them.

This rearrangement joins TRBV6-5 to TRBJ2-2; 7 bases align to TRBD1. The CDR3 spans 15 residues. V lost 5 bases and J lost 4; bases outside the gene matches: 7. Germline V lookup: CDR1 MNHEY, CDR2 SVGAGI. This chain's CDR3 is CASSTRTGPTGELFF. The CDR3 nucleotides are TGTGCCAGCAGTACCCGGACAGGACCCACCGGGGAGCTGTTTTTT.

The chain carries TRBV3-1 (or the pseudogene TRBV3-2) and TRBJ2-7; TRBD1 might be the D (6 bases). V dropped 3 bases and J dropped 5 bases, with 11 bases sitting between them. Germline V gene sequence: CDR1 LGHDT, CDR2 YNNKEL (reference sequence). The CDR3 covers 13 residues. The CDR3, as DNA: TGTGCCAGCAGCCAGGACAGCTTAGACGAGCAGTACTTC. It yields the protein CASSQDSLDEQYF.

The chain couples TRBV7-8 to TRBJ2-7; a possible D gene is TRBD1 (5 bases). The V and J ends lost 5 bases and 0 bases respectively, with 11 bases between them. Germline loops: CDR1 SGHVS, CDR2 FQNEAQ. This CDR3 contains 14 residues. The CDR3 DNA reads as TGTGCCAGCAGCGAAGTACAGGACTCCTACGAGCAGTACTTC. Translated, it gives CASSEVQDSYEQYF.

This clone showed up just a few times. The V gene is TRBV7-2, the J gene TRBJ1-1; the D gene is possibly TRBD1 (5 bases). V was shortened by 3 bases and J by 1 base, with 12 bases between the two germline ends. The CDR3 spans 15 residues. Germline values: CDR1 SGHTA, CDR2 FQGNSA. The CDR3 region has the DNA TGTGCCAGCAGCTTGGGGGGGGTTTCGAACACTGAAGCTTTCTTT. It is translated as CASSLGGVSNTEAFF.

The chain employs TRBV2 and TRBJ2-3; D is possibly TRBD2 (5 bases). The CDR3 spans 15 residues. Germline V gives CDR1 SNHLY, CDR2 FYNNEI. V was pared by 9 bases and J by 2 bases, with 18 bases between. The CDR3 spells CASTLQLGLTDTQYF. The CDR3 nucleotides read TGTGCCAGTACCCTCCAACTAGGCCTCACAGATACGCAGTATTTT.